These 9 T cell receptor beta chains were sequenced from one sample in a study of OX40 agonist ivuxolimab in advanced cancers. Assay used: immunoSEQ multiplex PCR; TCRdb lists only in-frame clones, some missing. The data hold 62,000 or so clones, with around 86% observed a single time. The sequencing used CD4+ or CD8+ T cells sorted from blood, collected in a trial of the OX40 agonist ivuxolimab. The origin of the receptors is an adult with an advanced solid tumor such as melanoma, head and neck, liver or kidney cancer.

The chain couples TRBV2 to TRBJ1-5; 8 nucleotides align to TRBD1. The CDR3 contains 15 residues. V lost 7 bases and J lost 2; bases outside the gene matches: 7. Germline V lookup: CDR1 SNHLY, CDR2 FYNNEI. The CDR3, as DNA: TGTGCCAGCACCCCGGACAGGGTAGGCAATCAGCCCCAGCATTTT. Translating it yields CASTPDRVGNQPQHF. Based on the CDR3 plus reference TRBV2 and TRBJ1-5, the full variable domain is EPEVTQTPSHQVTQMGQEVILRCVPISNHLYFYWYRQILGQKVEFLVSFYNNEISEKSEIFDDQFSVERPDGSNFTLKIRSTKLEDSAMYFCASTPDRVGNQPQHFGDGTRLSIL.

V gene TRBV5-4 combines with J gene TRBJ2-1; 9 nucleotides line up with TRBD2. CDR3 length equals 18 residues. Germline V gene data show CDR1 as SGHNT and CDR2 as YYREEE (reference sequence). Trimming took 0 bases from V and 2 from J; bases not matched to a gene: 9. Written as DNA, the CDR3 is TGTGCCAGCAGCTTGGGGGGTAGCGGGAGTCATGCCTACAATGAGCAGTTCTTC. Its protein is CASSLGGSGSHAYNEQFF.

This chain links TRBV5-1 with TRBJ2-4; TRBD2 aligns across 14 bases. Trimming removed 3 bases from V and 3 bases from J; junction bases left unmatched: 2. The CDR3 totals 16 residues. Germline CDR1 reads SGHRS; CDR2 reads YFSETQ. In DNA, the CDR3 is TGCGCCAGCAGCTCTGGGACTAGCGGGGGCAAAAACATTCAGTACTTC. Translating it yields CASSSGTSGGKNIQYF.

This sequence joins TRBV4-3 and TRBJ1-2; no clear D. V lost 1 base, J lost 6 bases, and 12 bases lay in between. CDR1 and CDR2 from the germline V gene are LGHNA and YSLEER. This CDR3 is 14 amino acids long. As DNA, the CDR3 is TGCGCCAGCAGCCAAGTTAACGTCAGGAATGGCTACACCTTC. Amino acids: CASSQVNVRNGYTF.

This sequence joins TRBV5-6 and TRBJ2-1, with TRBD1 as a possible D gene (6 bases). The CDR3 is 16 residues long. V lost 0 bases and J lost 3, with 13 bases in between. The V gene's germline CDR1 is SGHDT and CDR2 YYEEEE. This CDR3 reads CASSLARGVGYNEQFF. The CDR3 DNA reads TGTGCCAGCAGCTTGGCCAGGGGTGTTGGCTACAATGAGCAGTTCTTC.

V and J are TRBV4-1 and TRBJ2-3, with D perhaps being TRBD1 or TRBD2 (5 bases each). The V and J ends lost 3 bases and 2 bases respectively, with 9 bases between them. The CDR3 loop spans 14 amino acids. Germline CDR1 reads MGHRA; CDR2 reads YSYEKL. The CDR3 loop reads CASSHGTATDTQYF. The DNA for the CDR3 is TGCGCCAGCAGCCACGGGACGGCCACAGATACGCAGTATTTT.

This chain links TRBV5-4 with TRBJ1-2, with D perhaps TRBD1 (6 bases). Germline values: CDR1 SGHNT, CDR2 YYREEE (reference sequence). Trimming stripped 4 bases from V and 5 bases from J, with 24 bases between. This CDR3 spans 17 amino acids. Here the CDR3 reads CASSVTGGVRQGYGYTF. CDR3 coding DNA: TGTGCCAGCAGCGTGACGGGTGGAGTCCGTCAGGGGTATGGCTACACCTTC.

The chain is built from TRBV6-6 and TRBJ2-2, with 9 bases aligning to TRBD1. Germline loops: CDR1 MNHNY, CDR2 SVGAGI (reference sequence). The length of the CDR3 is 16 residues. The trim removed 2 bases at V and 6 bases at J, leaving 7 bases unmatched. The CDR3 reads CASSYPPGTGPGELFF. In DNA form, the CDR3 reads TGTGCCAGCAGTTACCCGCCGGGGACAGGGCCCGGGGAGCTGTTTTTT.

The V and J genes are TRBV29-1 and TRBJ2-7; 11 bases are a match to TRBD1. This CDR3 is 15 amino acids long. With V trimmed by 4 bases and J by 0 bases, 5 bases remained unmatched. Germline V gene lookup returns CDR1 SQVTM and CDR2 ANQGSEA. The CDR3 sequence is CSVAFGQGASYEQYF. The CDR3 region has the DNA TGCAGCGTTGCCTTTGGACAGGGGGCCTCCTACGAGCAGTACTTC.